What follows describes a single TCR beta chain. The data stem from a study of PD-1 blockade in classical Hodgkin lymphoma. Autologous stem cell transplantation was followed by relapse in every patient, and brentuximab vedotin exposure varied. Thawed PBMCs underwent magnetic negative selection to yield purified CD4+ T cells. Assay used: immunoSEQ multiplex PCR; TCRdb lists only in-frame clones, some missing. Among over 30,000 clones listed, around nine tenths were seen once. Trimming pared 0 bases from V and 2 bases from J, leaving 11 bases between. Per germline, CDR1 MNHEY and CDR2 SMNVEV (reference sequence). The CDR3 is made up of 15 amino acids.

This sequence was found in a human donor with classical Hodgkin lymphoma. Sequenced here: CD4+ T cells from blood, sampled at baseline. This sequence joins TRBV27 and TRBJ2-7; no definite D call. The CDR3 protein is CASSLSPLTTYEQYF. The DNA of the CDR3 is TGTGCCAGCAGTTTATCTCCATTAACAACCTACGAGCAGTACTTC.